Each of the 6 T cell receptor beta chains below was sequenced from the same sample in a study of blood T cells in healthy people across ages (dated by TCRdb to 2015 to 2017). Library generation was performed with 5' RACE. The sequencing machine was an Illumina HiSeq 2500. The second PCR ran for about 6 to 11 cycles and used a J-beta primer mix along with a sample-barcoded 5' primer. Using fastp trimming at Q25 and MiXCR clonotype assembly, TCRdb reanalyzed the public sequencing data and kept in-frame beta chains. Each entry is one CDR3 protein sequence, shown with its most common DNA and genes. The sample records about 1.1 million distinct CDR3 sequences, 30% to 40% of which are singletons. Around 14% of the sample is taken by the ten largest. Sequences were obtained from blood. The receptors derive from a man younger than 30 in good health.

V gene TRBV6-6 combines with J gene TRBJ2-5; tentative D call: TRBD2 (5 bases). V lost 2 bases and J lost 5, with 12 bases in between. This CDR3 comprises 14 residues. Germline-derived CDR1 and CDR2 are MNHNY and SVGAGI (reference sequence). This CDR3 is CASSYTSGGETQYF. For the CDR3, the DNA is TGTGCCAGCAGTTACACGAGCGGTGGGGAGACCCAGTACTTC.

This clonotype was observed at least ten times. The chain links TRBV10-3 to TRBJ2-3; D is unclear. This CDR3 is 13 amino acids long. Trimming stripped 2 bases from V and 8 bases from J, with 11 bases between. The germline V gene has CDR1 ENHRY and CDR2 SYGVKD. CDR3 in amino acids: CAISEPNDITQYF. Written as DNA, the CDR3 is TGTGCCATCAGTGAGCCAAATGACATTACGCAGTATTTT.

CDR3 loop: CSVGGENEQYF. The CDR3 DNA follows: TGCAGCGTTGGAGGGGAGAATGAGCAGTACTTC. The V gene is TRBV29-1, the J gene TRBJ2-1; D assignment may be TRBD1 or TRBD2 (5 bases each). The J call could be wrong; TRBJ2-7 is a better fit for the DNA end. The CDR3 sequence is 11 residues long. Germline lookup yields CDR1 SQVTM and CDR2 ANQGSEA.

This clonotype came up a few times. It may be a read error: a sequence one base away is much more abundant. The CDR3 sequence is CASSSGGTNYGYTF. The CDR3 DNA sequence: TGTGCCAGCAGCTCAGGGGGGACTAACTATGGCTACACCTTC. The gene calls are TRBV12-3 or TRBV12-4 and TRBJ1-2; 7 nucleotides align to TRBD1. The CDR3 is made up of 14 amino acids. Trimming took 6 bases from V and 0 from J; bases not matched to a gene: 4.

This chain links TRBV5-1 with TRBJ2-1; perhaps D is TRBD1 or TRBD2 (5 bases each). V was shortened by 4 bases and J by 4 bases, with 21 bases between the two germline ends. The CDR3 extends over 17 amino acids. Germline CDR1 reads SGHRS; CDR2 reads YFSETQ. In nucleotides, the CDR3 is TGCGCCAGCAGCCTCGGACACTACGAGGGGCTTTACAATGAGCAGTTCTTC. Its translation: CASSLGHYEGLYNEQFF.

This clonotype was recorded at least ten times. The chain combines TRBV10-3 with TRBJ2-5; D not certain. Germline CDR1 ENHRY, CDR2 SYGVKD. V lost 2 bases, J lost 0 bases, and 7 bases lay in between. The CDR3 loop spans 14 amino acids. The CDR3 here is CAISEGPYQETQYF. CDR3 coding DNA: TGTGCCATCAGTGAGGGTCCGTACCAAGAGACCCAGTACTTC.